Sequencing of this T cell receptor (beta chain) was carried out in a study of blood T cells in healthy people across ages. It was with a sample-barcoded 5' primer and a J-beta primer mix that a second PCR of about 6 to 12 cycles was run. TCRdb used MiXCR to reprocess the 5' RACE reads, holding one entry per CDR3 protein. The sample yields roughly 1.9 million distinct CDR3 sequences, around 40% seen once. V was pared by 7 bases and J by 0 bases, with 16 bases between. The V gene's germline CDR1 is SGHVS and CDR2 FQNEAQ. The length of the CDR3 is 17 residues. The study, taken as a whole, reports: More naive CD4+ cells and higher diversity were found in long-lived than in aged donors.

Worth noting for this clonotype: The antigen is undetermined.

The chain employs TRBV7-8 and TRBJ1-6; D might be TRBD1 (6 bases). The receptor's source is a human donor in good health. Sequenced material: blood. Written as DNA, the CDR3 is TGTGCCAGCAACCCCCACACAGGGAGCTCCTATAATTCACCCCTCCACTTT. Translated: CASNPHTGSSYNSPLHF.